Reported below is one T cell receptor beta chain. This entry is derived from a study of blood T cell repertoires in COVID-19. Study-level background: COVID-19 samples from acute and convalescent phases originated in the United States, Italy and Spain. The cDNA or gDNA used as material had been derived from T cells, B-cell-depleted T cells, or PBMCs.

This CDR3 is built from 14 residues. V was clipped by 3 bases and J by 6 bases, with 18 bases between them. Germline CDR1 reads DFQATT; CDR2 reads SNEGSKA (reference sequence). Original analysis: Nucleated cell counts were estimated from reference gene primer amplification. This table comes from immunoSEQ multiplex PCR, and its TCRdb copy is limited to in-frame clones, with some not included. From that table come the V and J calls and clone size; the DNA was used to work out D and trimming. This table holds about 140,000 clones, about 87% found once. Specimen: peripheral blood. J is TRBJ2-7 and V is TRBV20-1, with a possible D match to TRBD1 (6 bases). This clonotype originated in a woman between 45 and 65 years old with acute or convalescent COVID-19. Written as DNA, the CDR3 is TGCAGTGCTAGTGAACAGGGCACCCCTCGCGAGCAGTACTTC. Encoded protein: CSASEQGTPREQYF.